The 28 T cell receptor beta chains below were found in one sample sequenced in a study of technical replicates of blood from a few donors. Sequencing used immunoSEQ multiplex PCR; TCRdb keeps in-frame clones, though not all of them. The table includes 59,000 or so clones, just over 90% detected once. The sample taken for sequencing was PBMCs. The receptors shown here come from a human donor in good health. Some clones in this sample may be carry-over from other donors' samples.

The genes are TRBV7-9 and TRBJ2-7, with a weak D call TRBD1 (5 bases). CDR3 length: 15 amino acids. Germline V gene sequence: CDR1 SEHNR, CDR2 FQNEAQ (reference sequence). The ends were cut back, 4 bases at V and 0 bases at J, with 13 bases in the middle. In DNA form, the CDR3 reads TGTGCCAGCAGCTCCTATGACAGCCACTCCTACGAGCAGTACTTC. Translated, it gives CASSSYDSHSYEQYF.

To note about this clone: One end of the junction is discordant with germline, which a read error may explain. This CDR3 is CASSDSRAVLF. The CDR3 coding sequence is TGTGCCAGCAGTGACTCTCGAGCGGTCCTCTTC. V is TRBV6-1 and J is TRBJ2-1; tentatively, D is TRBD2 (5 bases). This CDR3 is built from 11 residues. Looked up from germline, CDR1 is MNHNS and CDR2 is SASEGT.

Here the CDR3 reads CATSRDGGYEQYF. The CDR3 DNA reads TGTGCCACCAGCAGAGATGGCGGCTACGAGCAGTACTTC. This chain uses TRBV15 with TRBJ2-7; D remains unclear. With 0 bases removed from V and 3 bases from J, the gap between germline ends came to 6 bases. The CDR3 length is 13 residues. The germline V gene has CDR1 LNHNV and CDR2 YYDKDF (reference sequence).

The J gene is TRBJ2-1, the V gene TRBV5-4; 13 bases fit TRBD2. CDR1 is SGHNT, CDR2 YYREEE, per germline (reference sequence). CDR3 length: 18 residues. V lost 6 bases and J lost 10; bases outside the gene matches: 19. The CDR3 region has the DNA TGTGCCAGCAACGCAGGACAGGGAGGGACTAGCGGGGTTCGCGAGCAGTTCTTC. This sequence encodes CASNAGQGGTSGVREQFF.

The gene calls are TRBV27 and TRBJ2-1; tentatively, D is TRBD2 (5 bases). The CDR3 contains 12 residues. Germline-derived CDR1 and CDR2 are MNHEY and SMNVEV (reference sequence). The V gene lost 4 bases and the J gene lost 9 bases, with 10 bases spanning the gap. DNA of the CDR3: TGTGCCAGCAGTTGGGCTCGGGGTGAGCAGTTCTTC. Translation: CASSWARGEQFF.

The CDR3 bases are TGTGCCAGCAGCTTACAGACAGGGAGACATAGAGACAATGAGCAGTTCTTC. Its translation is CASSLQTGRHRDNEQFF. The V gene is TRBV7-9, the J gene TRBJ2-1; TRBD1 matches 7 bases. This CDR3 has 17 amino acids. Germline CDR1 reads SEHNR; CDR2 reads FQNEAQ (reference sequence). Losses at the gene ends were 2 bases for V and 5 bases for J; bases not matched to a gene: 12.

This chain uses TRBV7-2 with TRBJ2-7; D ambiguous. Germline V lookup: CDR1 SGHTA, CDR2 FQGNSA. CDR3 length: 13 residues. V dropped 1 base and J dropped 5 bases, with 9 bases sitting between them. The CDR3 loop reads CASSLGWSDEQYF. The CDR3 nucleotides are TGTGCCAGCAGCTTAGGTTGGTCAGACGAGCAGTACTTC.

The chain joins TRBV29-1 to TRBJ1-2, with TRBD1 identical over 7 bases. Germline values: CDR1 SQVTM, CDR2 ANQGSEA. The CDR3 covers 12 residues. V lost 4 bases and J lost 8; bases outside the gene matches: 7. The CDR3: CSVGTGLEGYTF. As DNA, the CDR3 is TGCAGCGTTGGGACAGGTCTAGAAGGCTACACCTTC.

This clone appeared a few times. This sequence joins TRBV2 and TRBJ1-2; TRBD1 aligns across 10 bases. With V trimmed by 2 bases and J by 8 bases, 5 bases remained unmatched. The CDR3 length is 14 residues. CDR1 is SNHLY, CDR2 FYNNEI, per germline. CDR3 region: CASSEMTGGGGYTF. The CDR3 coding sequence is TGTGCCAGCAGTGAAATGACAGGGGGCGGGGGCTACACCTTC.

V gene TRBV5-1 combines with J gene TRBJ1-6; 7 bases are a match to TRBD1. This CDR3 comprises 14 residues. V trimming: 6 bases; J trimming: 6 bases; junction bases outside the gene matches: 6. Germline-derived CDR1 and CDR2 are SGHRS and YFSETQ. In DNA, the CDR3 is TGCGCCAGCACCCAGGGGGGTGGTAATTCACCCCTCCACTTT. Amino acid sequence: CASTQGGGNSPLHF.

This sequence joins TRBV4-2 and TRBJ1-2; 9 bases line up with TRBD1. There are 16 residues in the CDR3. Germline loops: CDR1 LGHNA, CDR2 YNFKEQ. The trim removed 2 bases at V and 2 bases at J, leaving 6 bases unmatched. The CDR3 DNA reads as TGTGCCAGCAGCCAAAGAACAGACAGGGGGAACTATGGCTACACCTTC. It is translated as CASSQRTDRGNYGYTF.

The rearrangement uses TRBV6-6 and TRBJ1-5; weak D call: TRBD1 (5 bases). Germline V gene sequence: CDR1 MNHNY, CDR2 SVGAGI (reference sequence). Trimming left V 8 bases short and J 2 bases short, with 16 bases between. This CDR3 contains 15 residues. CDR3 sequence (DNA): TGTGCCAGCTGGGGGGACGGCAGCGGCAATCAGCCCCAGCATTTT. This encodes CASWGDGSGNQPQHF.

This clone appeared once. The chain employs TRBV30 and TRBJ2-7; D call uncertain. The ends were cut back, 5 bases at V and 0 bases at J, with 23 bases in the middle. The CDR3 is made up of 17 amino acids. Looked up from germline, CDR1 is GTSNPN and CDR2 is SVGIG (reference sequence). CDR3 sequence: CAWHHGSSTAYSYEQYF. The CDR3 DNA reads TGTGCCTGGCATCACGGTTCTTCGACTGCCTACTCCTACGAGCAGTACTTC.

This clone turned up a few times. The V call is TRBV10-3, the J call TRBJ2-2; no firm D call. Trimming took 4 bases from V and 2 from J, leaving 5 bases between them. In germline, CDR1 is ENHRY, CDR2 SYGVKD. This CDR3 has 13 residues. CDR3 bases: TGTGCCATCAGTGCTGTTAACACCGGGGAGCTGTTTTTT. Amino acid sequence: CAISAVNTGELFF.

The chain couples TRBV18 to TRBJ2-5; TRBD1 matches at 7 bases. Trimming at V came to 3 bases and at J to 2 bases, leaving 9 bases not matched to a gene. The V gene's germline CDR1 is KGHSH and CDR2 LQKENI. There are 16 residues in the CDR3. In DNA form, the CDR3 reads TGTGCCAGCTCACCGAAATTGGGACAGCAACAAGAGACCCAGTACTTC. It codes for CASSPKLGQQQETQYF.

The chain uses TRBV7-6 and TRBJ1-1; no clear D gene. The ends were cut back, 2 bases at V and 0 bases at J, with 4 bases in the middle. CDR3 size: 13 residues. Germline V gives CDR1 SGHVS, CDR2 FNYEAQ. The DNA for the CDR3 is TGTGCCAGCAGCTTACAGTTGAACACTGAAGCTTTCTTT. Translating it yields CASSLQLNTEAFF.

With respect to this clone: Other DNA sequences in this sample translate to the same CDR3. The genes are TRBV30 and TRBJ1-5; D is undetermined. V was cut by 0 bases and J by 4 bases, with 7 bases left in between. There are 13 residues in the CDR3. The germline gives CDR1 GTSNPN, CDR2 SVGIG (reference sequence). CDR3 region: CAWSVRRNQPQHF. CDR3 coding DNA: TGTGCCTGGAGTGTGAGGAGAAATCAGCCCCAGCATTTT. Combining the CDR3 with reference TRBV30 and TRBJ1-5 gives the whole variable domain SQTIHQWPATLVQPVGSPLSLECTVEGTSNPNLYWYRQAAGRGLQLLFYSVGIGQISSEVPQNLSASRPQDRQFILSSKKLLLSDSGFYLCAWSVRRNQPQHFGDGTRLSIL.

The chain has TRBV4-3 and TRBJ1-2, with D hard to call. The CDR3 has 13 residues. V was shortened by 0 bases and J by 8 bases, with 10 bases between the two germline ends. Per the germline V gene, CDR1 is LGHNA and CDR2 is YSLEER. CDR3 in amino acids: CASSQDEGLGYTF. The CDR3 coding sequence is TGCGCCAGCAGCCAAGATGAGGGCTTGGGCTACACCTTC.

The gene calls are TRBV15 and TRBJ2-5; 7 nucleotides agree with TRBD2. Germline-derived CDR1 and CDR2 are LNHNV and YYDKDF (reference sequence). V lost 8 bases and J lost 5; bases outside the gene matches: 5. This CDR3 has 12 amino acids. The CDR3, as DNA: TGTGCCACCGGGGAGGGGTTGGAGACCCAGTACTTC. Translated: CATGEGLETQYF. The full variable domain, with the rest looked up from reference TRBV15 and TRBJ2-5, is DAMVIQNPRYQVTQFGKPVTLSCSQTLNHNVMYWYQQKSSQAPKLLFHYYDKDFNNEADTPDNFQSRRPNTSFCFLDIRSPGLGDTAMYLCATGEGLETQYFGPGTRLLVL.

CDR3 loop: CASRRDRNRQPQHF. The CDR3 DNA reads TGTGCCAGCAGGAGAGACAGGAACCGGCAGCCCCAGCATTTT. V and J are TRBV2 and TRBJ1-5, with D tentatively TRBD1 (6 bases). This CDR3 is 14 amino acids long. With 6 bases removed from V and 7 bases from J, the gap between germline ends came to 16 bases. Germline V gene lookup returns CDR1 SNHLY and CDR2 FYNNEI.

The V gene is TRBV7-2, the J gene TRBJ2-7; perhaps TRBD2 as D (5 bases). Germline lookup yields CDR1 SGHTA and CDR2 FQGNSA. The CDR3 spans 14 residues. Trimming cost V 5 bases and J 0 bases, with 11 bases left between them. CDR3 bases: TGTGCCAGCAGCCGGACTGCAAGCTCCTACGAGCAGTACTTC. Translating it yields CASSRTASSYEQYF.

The rearrangement uses TRBV2 and TRBJ1-1; a possible D gene is TRBD1 (6 bases). Trimming shortened V by 8 bases and J by 1 base, and 14 bases separated the two germline ends. This CDR3 comprises 14 residues. Germline values: CDR1 SNHLY, CDR2 FYNNEI. The CDR3 region is CASATIQGNTEAFF. CDR3 nucleotides: TGTGCCAGCGCCACAATACAGGGGAACACTGAAGCTTTCTTT.

The chain recombines TRBV9 with TRBJ1-1; no firm D call. The CDR3 totals 14 residues. V was clipped by 0 bases and J by 1 base, with 7 bases between them. CDR1 is SGDLS and CDR2 is YYNGEE in the germline V gene. The CDR3 nucleotides read TGTGCCAGCAGCGTAGCACAGTCGAACACTGAAGCTTTCTTT. Amino acid sequence: CASSVAQSNTEAFF.

This chain links TRBV15 with TRBJ2-5, with TRBD2 identical over 7 bases. The V gene's germline CDR1 is LNHNV and CDR2 YYDKDF (reference sequence). The V and J ends lost 6 bases and 2 bases, in that order; junction bases with no gene match: 6. The CDR3 is made up of 14 amino acids. CDR3 DNA sequence: TGTGCCACCAGGATAGCGGGCGCACAAGAGACCCAGTACTTC. Translation gives CATRIAGAQETQYF.

This clone is a singleton in its sample. This chain joins TRBV7-3 and TRBJ2-2, with 16 bases fitting TRBD2. CDR3 length: 17 residues. The V gene end was trimmed by 5 bases and the J gene end by 3 bases; junction bases not matched to a gene: 3. The germline gives CDR1 SGHTA, CDR2 FQGTGA. In DNA, the CDR3 is TGTGCCAGCAGCCCGGGACTAGCGGGAGGGTACACCGGGGAGCTGTTTTTT. Translating gives CASSPGLAGGYTGELFF.

The chain is built from TRBV27 and TRBJ1-6; tentative D call: TRBD1 (5 bases). The CDR3 sequence is 14 residues long. The germline CDR1 and CDR2 sequences are MNHEY and SMNVEV (reference sequence). V dropped 10 bases and J dropped 7 bases, with 17 bases sitting between them. CDR3 sequence reads: CATRSLGGNSPLHF. CDR3 nucleotide sequence: TGTGCCACCCGCTCGCTGGGGGGGAATTCACCCCTCCACTTT.

V is TRBV7-6 and J is TRBJ2-2; weak D call: TRBD2 (6 bases). The V gene lost 1 base and the J gene lost 7 bases, with 10 bases spanning the gap. This CDR3 spans 14 amino acids. Germline V gene sequence: CDR1 SGHVS, CDR2 FNYEAQ. CDR3 nucleotides: TGTGCCAGCAGCTTAGAGGTTAGCGGCGGGGAGCTGTTTTTT. The encoded protein is CASSLEVSGGELFF.

The V gene is TRBV25-1, the J gene TRBJ1-3, with D perhaps matching TRBD1 (5 bases). In germline, CDR1 is MGHDK, CDR2 SYGVNS. This CDR3 has 13 residues. The V end was cut by 6 bases, the J end by 2 bases, with 8 bases between. As DNA, the CDR3 is TGTGCCAGCAGGGGGGGGACTGGAAACACCATATATTTT. Its protein product is CASRGGTGNTIYF.